The 29 T cell receptor beta chains given below trace back to one sample, sequenced in a study of T cell changes during pregnancy in multiple sclerosis. Assay: immunoSEQ multiplex PCR; the TCRdb copy retains only in-frame clones and omits some. This table has roughly 110,000 clones, 85% to 95% appearing once. The sequences come from peripheral blood, collected in the third trimester of pregnancy. These receptors were taken from a female donor in good health, enrolled as a control in a pregnancy study.

The chain joins TRBV5-6 to TRBJ2-5; TRBD1 matches 9 bases. CDR3 size: 12 residues. CDR1 is SGHDT and CDR2 is YYEEEE in the germline V gene. V shed 4 bases and J 10 bases; nucleotides not matched to a gene: 5. The CDR3 is CASSPGTGRQYF. CDR3 nucleotides: TGTGCCAGCAGCCCCGGGACAGGGCGCCAGTACTTC.

The chain links TRBV6-1 to TRBJ1-3; 9 nucleotides line up with TRBD1. Germline V gene data show CDR1 as MNHNS and CDR2 as SASEGT. The CDR3 consists of 16 residues. J gave up 0 bases and V 4 bases, and 4 bases lay outside the gene matches. The CDR3 protein is CASSGMTGGSGNTIYF. The CDR3 nucleotides are TGTGCCAGCAGTGGTATGACAGGGGGCTCTGGAAACACCATATATTTT.

The chain has TRBV19 and TRBJ2-1; 11 positions match TRBD2. CDR3 length: 14 residues. The trim removed 5 bases at V and 7 bases at J, leaving 4 bases unmatched. Germline V gene sequence: CDR1 LNHDA, CDR2 SQIVND (reference sequence). The CDR3 loop is CASSLTSGVNEQFF. CDR3 sequence (DNA): TGTGCCAGTAGTTTGACTAGCGGGGTGAATGAGCAGTTCTTC.

The chain uses TRBV7-9 and TRBJ2-1; 7 bases map to TRBD1. The CDR3 totals 15 residues. CDR1 and CDR2 from the germline V gene are SEHNR and FQNEAQ (reference sequence). V was clipped by 4 bases and J by 5 bases; unmatched bases: 8. CDR3 nucleotides: TGTGCCAGCAGCTCCTGGACAGGCGACAACAATGAGCAGTTCTTC. It is translated as CASSSWTGDNNEQFF.

The chain employs TRBV19 and TRBJ1-6; D uncertain. The CDR3 is made up of 16 amino acids. CDR1 is LNHDA, CDR2 SQIVND, per germline (reference sequence). With 6 bases removed from V and 5 bases from J, the gap between germline ends came to 17 bases. This chain's CDR3 is CASSPMVNTHNSPLHF. The CDR3 nucleotides read TGTGCCAGTAGCCCCATGGTGAACACCCATAATTCACCCCTCCACTTT. The whole variable domain, remainder taken from reference TRBV19 and TRBJ1-6, is DGGITQSPKYLFRKEGQNVTLSCEQNLNHDAMYWYRQDPGQGLRLIYYSQIVNDFQKGDIAEGYSVSREKKESFPLTVTSAQKNPTAFYLCASSPMVNTHNSPLHFGNGTRLTVT.

The chain links TRBV5-5 to TRBJ1-3; TRBD1 might be the D (5 bases). The germline V gene has CDR1 SGHKS and CDR2 YYEKEE (reference sequence). The CDR3 has 16 residues. The V and J ends lost 0 bases and 0 bases respectively, with 10 bases between them. The CDR3 spells CASSLETAFSGNTIYF. As DNA, the CDR3 is TGTGCCAGCAGCTTGGAGACAGCCTTCTCTGGAAACACCATATATTTT.

The chain carries TRBV7-2 and TRBJ2-3; maybe TRBD2 (7 bases). This CDR3 has 15 residues. Germline V gene lookup returns CDR1 SGHTA and CDR2 FQGNSA. Trimming left V 1 base short and J 7 bases short, with 15 bases between. The CDR3 loop reads CASSLGDGGLYTQYF. CDR3 DNA: TGTGCCAGCAGCTTAGGGGACGGGGGGCTTTATACGCAGTATTTT. Full variable domain (outside the CDR3, taken from reference TRBV7-2 and TRBJ2-3): GAGVSQSPSNKVTEKGKDVELRCDPISGHTALYWYRQSLGQGLEFLIYFQGNSAPDKSGLPSDRFSAERTGGSVSTLTIQRTQQEDSAVYLCASSLGDGGLYTQYFGPGTRLTVL.

The V gene is TRBV6-6, the J gene TRBJ2-7, with 11 bases identical to TRBD2. CDR3 length: 15 residues. V lost 6 bases to trimming and J lost 0 bases; unmatched junction nucleotides: 4. The V gene's germline CDR1 is MNHNY and CDR2 SVGAGI (reference sequence). CDR3 DNA: TGTGCCAGCAGCTCTACTAGCGGGGGCTCCTACGAGCAGTACTTC. Residues: CASSSTSGGSYEQYF.

The count of this clone is one. The chain uses TRBV7-9 and TRBJ2-3, with D possibly TRBD2 on 6 matching bases. V was trimmed by 3 bases and J by 7 bases, leaving 14 bases between them. The CDR3 length is 14 residues. The germline gives CDR1 SEHNR, CDR2 FQNEAQ (reference sequence). The CDR3 DNA reads as TGTGCCAGCAGCTTTATTGTGGCGGGAAATACGCAGTATTTT. Amino acid sequence: CASSFIVAGNTQYF.

This clone was seen a handful of times. The chain has TRBV10-3 and TRBJ1-5; D call uncertain. The V and J ends lost 0 bases and 6 bases respectively, with 6 bases between them. Germline V gene data show CDR1 as ENHRY and CDR2 as SYGVKD. The CDR3 is made up of 13 amino acids. The CDR3 loop is CAISESGFQPQHF. Here the CDR3 DNA reads TGTGCCATCAGTGAGTCGGGCTTTCAGCCCCAGCATTTT.

The chain is built from TRBV5-4 and TRBJ2-6; perhaps TRBD2 as D (6 bases). Germline V gene lookup returns CDR1 SGHNT and CDR2 YYREEE (reference sequence). The V gene lost 2 bases and the J gene lost 4 bases, with 16 bases spanning the gap. The CDR3 loop spans 17 amino acids. The CDR3 spells CASSFGGLQGGANVLTF. CDR3 DNA sequence: TGTGCCAGCAGCTTTGGGGGACTCCAGGGAGGGGCCAACGTCCTGACTTTC.

This clone was seen a single time. The chain employs TRBV19 and TRBJ2-7; 11 bases line up with TRBD1. The CDR3 totals 15 residues. Germline loops: CDR1 LNHDA, CDR2 SQIVND (reference sequence). After removal of 3 bases from V and 0 bases from J, the junction contained 1 base not matched to a gene. For the CDR3, the DNA is TGTGCCAGTAGTATTGGGACAGGGGGCTCCTACGAGCAGTACTTC. As protein: CASSIGTGGSYEQYF.

The CDR3: CASSHPLGGRSYGYTF. CDR3 in DNA: TGCGCCAGCAGCCACCCCCTCGGAGGGCGATCCTATGGCTACACCTTC. The chain recombines TRBV4-3 with TRBJ1-2, with D unresolved. V lost 3 bases and J lost 4, with 18 bases in between. The CDR3 totals 16 residues. Germline CDR1 reads LGHNA; CDR2 reads YSLEER.

This chain uses TRBV11-2 with TRBJ2-1, with 8 bases that match TRBD2. Germline V CDR1 and CDR2: SGHAT, FQNNGV. V was pared by 2 bases and J by 7 bases, with 10 bases of the junction left unmatched. This CDR3 is 16 amino acids long. This chain's CDR3 is CASSLHRGGPGNEQFF. The CDR3, as DNA: TGTGCCAGCAGCTTACATCGGGGGGGGCCAGGGAATGAGCAGTTCTTC.

This rearrangement joins TRBV23-1 to TRBJ2-6; possibly TRBD1 for D (6 bases). TRBV23-1 is identified as an open reading frame with a role that is uncertain. The CDR3 loop spans 15 amino acids. The germline V and J ends were trimmed by 4 bases and 1 base, with 8 bases remaining between them. CDR3 sequence reads: CASSLGQSGANVLTF. The DNA of the CDR3 is TGCGCCAGCAGTCTCGGACAGTCTGGGGCCAACGTCCTGACTTTC.

The rearrangement uses TRBV11-2 and TRBJ2-3; 10 nucleotides match TRBD2. This CDR3 comprises 15 residues. The V segment lost 6 bases and the J segment 4 bases; nucleotides outside the gene matches: 7. Germline V lookup: CDR1 SGHAT, CDR2 FQNNGV. CDR3 coding DNA: TGTGCCAGCAGGCTGAGCGGGGGGGCCCCAGATACGCAGTATTTT. Amino acid sequence: CASRLSGGAPDTQYF.

The V call is TRBV6-5, the J call TRBJ1-5; 7 bases align to TRBD1. The CDR3 is 15 amino acids. The V segment lost 6 bases and the J segment 2 bases; nucleotides outside the gene matches: 7. Germline lookup yields CDR1 MNHEY and CDR2 SVGAGI. The CDR3 DNA sequence: TGTGCCAGCAGACCAGGGACAGCGGGCAATCAGCCCCAGCATTTT. This encodes CASRPGTAGNQPQHF.

In this sample, this clone turned up once. The chain employs TRBV6-1 and TRBJ2-1; 7 bases map to TRBD1. CDR3 length: 16 residues. Germline V gene data show CDR1 as MNHNS and CDR2 as SASEGT. V gave up 3 bases and J gave up 9 bases; unmatched junction bases: 14. The CDR3 loop is CASSDLARGFQGEQFF. The DNA of the CDR3 is TGTGCCAGCAGTGATTTGGCCAGGGGGTTTCAGGGTGAGCAGTTCTTC.

This chain uses TRBV5-6 with TRBJ1-2; D is uncertain. This CDR3 contains 15 residues. Germline CDR1 is SGHDT and CDR2 is YYEEEE. Trimming cost V 1 base and J 8 bases, with 18 bases left between them. The CDR3 here is CASSLRRDRFWGYTF. In DNA, the CDR3 is TGTGCCAGCAGCTTGCGGAGGGATAGGTTTTGGGGCTACACCTTC.

This chain links TRBV19 with TRBJ2-7, with TRBD1 matching over 8 bases. Germline lookup yields CDR1 LNHDA and CDR2 SQIVND (reference sequence). With V trimmed by 7 bases and J by 2 bases, 7 bases remained unmatched. CDR3 length: 14 amino acids. Written as DNA, the CDR3 is TGTGCCAGTACCGCTCGGGACAGGCCCTACGAGCAGTACTTC. Amino acids: CASTARDRPYEQYF.

The V gene is TRBV7-2, the J gene TRBJ2-7; 7 nucleotides line up with TRBD1. Germline assignment: CDR1 SGHTA and CDR2 FQGNSA. V was pared by 7 bases and J by 2 bases, with 8 bases of the junction left unmatched. The CDR3 has 14 amino acids. The CDR3 sequence is CASTRDRETYEQYF. CDR3 bases: TGTGCCAGCACCAGAGACAGGGAGACCTACGAGCAGTACTTC.

The rearrangement joins TRBV27 to TRBJ1-2; D perhaps matches TRBD1 (6 bases). The CDR3 sequence is 14 residues long. Between the trimmed V and J ends, which lost 4 bases and 5 bases, there was a span of 14 bases. CDR1 MNHEY and CDR2 SMNVEV come from the germline V gene (reference sequence). The CDR3 region has the DNA TGTGCCAGCAGTTCGCCTGGACAGCTGTATGGCTACACCTTC. Amino acid sequence: CASSSPGQLYGYTF.

The chain combines TRBV7-2 with TRBJ1-1; D not resolved. The V end lost 4 bases, the J end lost 2 bases, and 8 bases lay between the germline ends. The CDR3 has 13 amino acids. The germline gives CDR1 SGHTA, CDR2 FQGNSA. The CDR3 nucleotides read TGTGCCAGCAGCTCGCCGGTTAACACTGAAGCTTTCTTT. Protein sequence: CASSSPVNTEAFF.

The J gene is TRBJ2-2, the V gene TRBV5-1; a possible D gene is TRBD1 (6 bases). The CDR3 length is 13 residues. Germline V lookup: CDR1 SGHRS, CDR2 YFSETQ. Trimming took off 4 bases at V and 4 bases at J, with 8 bases between the two ends. CDR3 sequence: CASSVRGTGELFF. CDR3 DNA sequence: TGCGCCAGCAGCGTCAGGGGCACCGGGGAGCTGTTTTTT.

The chain couples TRBV10-3 to TRBJ2-1; TRBD1 matches 8 bases. The CDR3 runs to 16 residues. Per the germline V gene, CDR1 is ENHRY and CDR2 is SYGVKD. J was trimmed by 8 bases and V by 5 bases; bases with no gene match: 14. The DNA of the CDR3 is TGTGCCATCAGTCATACCACGGCAGGGGGCGAGGATGAGCAGTTCTTC. It specifies CAISHTTAGGEDEQFF.

V and J are TRBV2 and TRBJ2-2, with D perhaps matching TRBD1 (7 bases). V gave up 4 bases and J gave up 2 bases, with 14 bases separating them. Per the germline V gene, CDR1 is SNHLY and CDR2 is FYNNEI. CDR3 length: 16 amino acids. The CDR3 spells CASSGRGQSNTGELFF. The CDR3 bases are TGTGCCAGCAGTGGGAGGGGACAGTCTAACACCGGGGAGCTGTTTTTT.

The rearrangement links TRBV18 to TRBJ1-4; TRBD1 matches at 9 bases. This CDR3 is 15 amino acids long. V was pared by 2 bases and J by 7 bases, with 5 bases of the junction left unmatched. Germline lookup yields CDR1 KGHSH and CDR2 LQKENI. The CDR3 DNA sequence: TGTGCCAGCTCACCAGAACCGGGACAGGGTGAAAAACTGTTTTTT. This gives the protein CASSPEPGQGEKLFF.

The V call is TRBV5-1, the J call TRBJ1-1; no clear D gene. CDR1 and CDR2 from the germline V gene are SGHRS and YFSETQ. This CDR3 contains 14 residues. V lost 4 bases and J 9 bases, leaving 19 bases between the germline ends. CDR3 loop: CASSPELGRDQAFF. The CDR3 nucleotides are TGCGCCAGCAGCCCGGAGCTAGGGAGAGATCAAGCTTTCTTT.

This clone has only a few counts. V gene TRBV9 combines with J gene TRBJ1-4; D ambiguous. Germline CDR1 is SGDLS and CDR2 is YYNGEE. The CDR3 loop spans 14 amino acids. With 4 bases removed from V and 2 bases from J, the gap between germline ends came to 9 bases. This CDR3 reads CASSRLGTNEKLFF. The CDR3 nucleotides read TGTGCCAGCAGCCGACTTGGCACTAATGAAAAACTGTTTTTT. The whole variable domain, filled in from reference TRBV9 and TRBJ1-4, reads DSGVTQTPKHLITATGQRVTLRCSPRSGDLSVYWYQQSLDQGLQFLIQYYNGEERAKGNILERFSAQQFPDLHSELNLSSLELGDSALYFCASSRLGTNEKLFFGSGTQLSVL.